The table lists the clone carrying this TCR beta chain with a few counts. Its cognate antigen is unknown. This entry belongs to a study of T-cell reconstitution after alpha-beta-depleted transplantation in children. Study-wide findings and caveats: Several hundred graft clones that had expanded were reportedly the source of alpha-beta T cells about two months after transplant. Elevated TCRbeta diversity at day 60 was traced, in some patients, to surviving recipient T cells and thymic progenitors. Diversity and T-cell counts at one year after transplant derived mostly from new T cells.

Trimming stripped 0 bases from V and 14 bases from J, with 15 bases between. The CDR3 totals 13 residues. Germline V CDR1 and CDR2: SGHAT, FQNNGV. The authors prepared the TCRbeta library with unique molecular identifiers. One entry per CDR3 protein, called by TCRdb with MiXCR from the PCR reads. The sample lists over 400,000 distinct CDR3 sequences, 43% occurring once. This sample comprised PBMCs, obtained before TCRalphabeta/CD19-depleted stem cell transplant. This sequence was found in a girl between 2 and 10 years old with aplastic anemia, due to receive a stem cell transplant. The chain uses TRBV11-2 and TRBJ2-3, with no clear D. The CDR3 DNA reads TGTGCCAGCAGCTTAGATAGAGGTGTTGCAAGGTATTTT. This codes for CASSLDRGVARYF.